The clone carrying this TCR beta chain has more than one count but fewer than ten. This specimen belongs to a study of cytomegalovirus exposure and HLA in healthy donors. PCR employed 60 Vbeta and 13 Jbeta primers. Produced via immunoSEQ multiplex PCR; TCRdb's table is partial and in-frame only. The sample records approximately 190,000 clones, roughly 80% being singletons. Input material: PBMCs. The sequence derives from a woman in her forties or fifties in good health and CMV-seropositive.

CDR3 amino acids: CASSAQVDNEQFF. DNA of the CDR3: TGCGCCAGCAGCGCACAGGTTGACAATGAGCAGTTCTTC. J is TRBJ2-1 and V is TRBV10-1; TRBD1 might be the D (5 bases). V dropped 6 bases and J dropped 5 bases, with 11 bases sitting between them. This CDR3 has 13 residues. Germline CDR1 reads WNHNN; CDR2 reads SYGVQD (reference sequence).